Included here is one TCR beta chain sequence, with context. The data were produced by immunoSEQ multiplex PCR, yet TCRdb's version contains in-frame clones alone and is incomplete. The table records 200,000 to 250,000 clones, 86% of them present only once. V was shortened by 5 bases and J by 4 bases, with 15 bases between the two germline ends. The V gene's germline CDR1 is KGHSH and CDR2 LQKENI. The CDR3 runs 14 residues. The sample is drawn from a study of blood T cell repertoires in COVID-19. Participants were aged about 18 to 89 years, lived in around 22 US areas, and enrolled virtually. Sequenced material: PBMCs or T cells enriched from blood (not recorded which). This receptor was taken from a woman in her forties or fifties who had recovered from COVID-19. The chain uses TRBV18 and TRBJ2-7; maybe TRBD1 (5 bases). CDR3 coding DNA: TGTGCCAGCTCAATCGGACAAGCAGAATACGAGCAGTACTTC. This encodes CASSIGQAEYEQYF.